Each of the 27 T cell receptor beta chains below was sequenced from the same sample in a study of tumor-infiltrating lymphocytes in primary liver carcinoma. Germline DNA was also extracted, and blood RNA derived from unsorted whole blood. Starting from approximately 470 ng of total RNA, TCR beta cDNA was produced with a primer in the constant region. Libraries of TCR beta came from three nested multiplex PCR rounds with slightly modified ARM-PCR. The study ran its first two PCR rounds for about 11 cycles each, using TRBV1-TRBV30 forward primers and a C-beta reverse primer. MiXCR was run by TCRdb on the multiplex PCR reads, yielding one entry per CDR3 protein. The data show approximately 330,000 distinct CDR3 sequences, with approximately 64% seen just once and about 6.1% held by the top ten. Sample: peripheral blood. All receptors derive from a man between 35 and 55 years old with primary liver carcinoma and hepatitis B virus infection.

Remarks on this clonotype: One base away lies a much larger clone, so this may be a sequencing read error. The J gene is TRBJ2-1, the V gene TRBV6-1, with 7 positions matching TRBD2. The V segment lost 3 bases and the J segment 10 bases; nucleotides outside the gene matches: 6. There are 13 residues in the CDR3. The germline gives CDR1 MNHNS, CDR2 SASEGT. The CDR3, as DNA: TGTGCCAGCAGTGATTACGAGACTAGCGAGCAGTTCTTC. Encoded protein: CASSDYETSEQFF.

This chain uses TRBV28 with TRBJ2-7, with D unresolved. The V end lost 5 bases, the J end lost 2 bases, and 7 bases lay between the germline ends. Germline-derived CDR1 and CDR2 are MDHEN and SYDVKM. This CDR3 is 12 amino acids long. CDR3 nucleotides: TGTGCCAGCAGTGTACTGACCTACGAGCAGTACTTC. It yields the protein CASSVLTYEQYF. Looking up the rest from reference TRBV28 and TRBJ2-7 gives the full variable domain: DVKVTQSSRYLVKRTGEKVFLECVQDMDHENMFWYRQDPGLGLRLIYFSYDVKMKEKGDIPEGYSVSREKKERFSLILESASTNQTSMYLCASSVLTYEQYFGPGTRLTVT.

This clonotype was seen a handful of times. This chain uses TRBV12-3 or TRBV12-4 with TRBJ2-1; perhaps D is TRBD1 or TRBD2 (5 bases each). The CDR3 runs 15 residues. The ends were cut back, 5 bases at V and 7 bases at J, with 18 bases in the middle. The DNA of the CDR3 is TGTGCCAGCAGTCAAGCGCTTGGGGGTAAAAATGAGCAGTTCTTC. Translation: CASSQALGGKNEQFF.

With regard to this clonotype: A much larger clonotype is one base distant, so this may be a read error. The genes are TRBV12-3 or TRBV12-4 and TRBJ1-6; 7 bases match TRBD1. The CDR3 consists of 13 residues. The CDR3 coding sequence is TGTACCAGCAGTTTGACAGGGAATTCACCCCTCCACTTT. Protein sequence: CTSSLTGNSPLHF.

This clonotype has a count of ten or more. This chain joins TRBV5-6 and TRBJ1-4, with D perhaps TRBD1 (5 bases). Trimming stripped 1 base from V and 3 bases from J, with 7 bases between. The CDR3 has 14 residues. Germline V gene lookup returns CDR1 SGHDT and CDR2 YYEEEE. In DNA, the CDR3 is TGTGCCAGCAGCTTGCAGGGACCTAATGAAAAACTGTTTTTT. Residues: CASSLQGPNEKLFF.

Concerning this clonotype itself: At one of its ends the junction is not consistent with the germline gene, which may arise from a read error. The gene calls are TRBV12-3 or TRBV12-4 and TRBJ2-7, with D uncertain. The CDR3 has 12 amino acids. The CDR3 nucleotides read TGTACCAGCAGTTTTTGGGCTAGGGAGCAGTACTTC. Translation gives CTSSFWAREQYF.

As for this clonotype: One base away lies a much larger clone, so this may be a sequencing read error. The missing conserved phenylalanine or tryptophan at the end of this CDR3 makes a read error likely. This chain links TRBV6-5 with TRBJ2-7; D possibly uses TRBD1 or TRBD2 (6 bases each). The CDR3 consists of 19 residues. Trimming left V 4 bases short and J 2 bases short, with 27 bases between. The germline V gene has CDR1 MNHEY and CDR2 SVGAGI. The CDR3 spells CASSFQLGGWGSVTYEQYY. The CDR3 coding sequence is TGTGCCAGCAGTTTCCAACTCGGGGGCTGGGGATCCGTTACCTACGAGCAGTACTAC.

Remarks on this clonotype: This may be a read error, as it is one base from a much larger clone. The chain employs TRBV6-2 or TRBV6-3 and TRBJ2-2; D ambiguous. Germline V gene sequence: CDR1 MNHEY, CDR2 SVGEGT. The CDR3 consists of 14 residues. The CDR3 DNA reads TGTGCCTGCAGTTCTCAGGTTCCGTCCGGGGAGCTGTTTTTT. This gives the protein CACSSQVPSGELFF.

Only one count was recorded for this clonotype. The chain has TRBV11-2 and TRBJ2-1; D gene unclear. The V end lost 7 bases, the J end lost 12 bases, and 25 bases lay between the germline ends. The CDR3 has 15 residues. Germline loops: CDR1 SGHAT, CDR2 FQNNGV. The chain's CDR3 is CASNPRQARQDVQFF. As DNA, the CDR3 is TGTGCCAGCAACCCTCGACAAGCGAGGCAGGATGTGCAGTTCTTC.

This clonotype has at least ten counts. V is TRBV4-1 and J is TRBJ2-5, with a weak D call TRBD2 (5 bases). V gave up 1 base and J gave up 2 bases, with 8 bases separating them. The CDR3 extends over 14 amino acids. Germline V lookup: CDR1 MGHRA, CDR2 YSYEKL. The CDR3, as DNA: TGCGCCAGCAGCCAAGTGGAGGTACAAGAGACCCAGTACTTC. It is translated as CASSQVEVQETQYF.

With respect to this clonotype: Just one base apart from a much larger clone, this may be a read error. The chain has TRBV10-3 and TRBJ2-7; D is unresolved. The CDR3 has 13 amino acids. From germline, CDR1 is ENHRY and CDR2 SYGVKD. Here the CDR3 DNA reads TGTGCCACCACGGTCGACAACTCCTACAAGCAGTACTTC. Translation gives CATTVDNSYKQYF.

This clonotype has ten or more counts. This sequence joins TRBV6-6 and TRBJ2-2, with 8 bases lining up with TRBD2. V lost 4 bases, J lost 0 bases, and 7 bases stayed unmatched. Germline assignment: CDR1 MNHNY and CDR2 SVGAGI (reference sequence). This CDR3 spans 17 amino acids. CDR3 residues: CASSSLVAGTNTGELFF. The CDR3 DNA sequence: TGTGCCAGCAGTTCTCTTGTAGCGGGGACGAACACCGGGGAGCTGTTTTTT.

With respect to this clonotype: Germline and junction disagree at one end, which may indicate a read error. The CDR3 region is CVSSFTIGAPKTQYF. The CDR3 region has the DNA TGTGTCAGCAGCTTTACCATAGGGGCGCCGAAGACCCAGTACTTC. The chain employs TRBV11-2 and TRBJ2-5, with D possibly matching TRBD1 (5 bases). The germline gives CDR1 SGHAT, CDR2 FQNNGV. The length of the CDR3 is 15 residues.

In regard to this clonotype: The junction differs from germline at one of its ends, possibly a read error. This chain joins TRBV12-3 or TRBV12-4 and TRBJ1-3; D uncertain. CDR3 length: 11 residues. CDR3 DNA sequence: TGTGTCAGCGGCTCTGGAAACACCGTATATTTT. Residues: CVSGSGNTVYF.

This clonotype occurred once. A much larger clone is a single base away; this may be a read error. J is TRBJ1-5 and V is TRBV6-2 or TRBV6-3; 8 nucleotides line up with TRBD1. Germline CDR1 is MNHEY and CDR2 is SVGEGT. CDR3 length: 14 amino acids. CDR3: CASSPQGGSQPLHF. CDR3 coding DNA: TGTGCCAGCAGTCCACAGGGGGGGAGTCAGCCCCTGCATTTT.

This clonotype was seen only once. Germline is not matched at one junction end, which may reflect a read error. The rearrangement links TRBV6-1 to TRBJ1-4, with unresolved D. CDR1 is MNHNS, CDR2 SASEGT, per germline. This CDR3 region has 14 residues. The CDR3 DNA reads TGTGCCAGCAGTGAAGGGGCAGGAGATGAAGAACTGTTTTTT. Translated, it gives CASSEGAGDEELFF.

Worth noting for this clonotype: A much larger clonotype is one base distant, so this may be a read error. Here the CDR3 reads CSVVNRDPSGANVLIF. CDR3 sequence (DNA): TGCAGCGTTGTAAACAGGGACCCCTCTGGGGCCAACGTCCTGATTTTC. The V call is TRBV29-1, the J call TRBJ2-6; tentatively, D is TRBD1 (6 bases). This CDR3 has 16 residues. Germline V lookup: CDR1 SQVTM, CDR2 ANQGSEA.

In the case of this clonotype: A read error may explain this, as a much larger clone is one base away. V usage is TRBV6-2 or TRBV6-3 and J usage is TRBJ2-7; 12 bases are shared with TRBD2. There are 17 residues in the CDR3. CDR1 MNHEY and CDR2 SVGEGT come from the germline V gene. The ends lost 6 bases at V and 1 base at J; junction bases unmatched: 10. In DNA form, the CDR3 reads TGTGCCAGCAGGCCGGTACTAGCGGGAGGCTTTTCCTACGAGCAGTACTTC. This encodes CASRPVLAGGFSYEQYF.

The chain carries TRBV11-2 and TRBJ2-1; D is undetermined. The germline V and J ends were trimmed by 9 bases and 8 bases, with 14 bases remaining between them. Per germline, CDR1 SGHAT and CDR2 FQNNGV. This CDR3 is 12 amino acids long. The CDR3 bases are TGTGCCAGTAGAGGTATGTTGGATGAGCAGTTCTTC. Translation: CASRGMLDEQFF.

Turning to this clonotype: An end of the junction does not agree with germline; a read error may underlie this. The chain has TRBV11-2 and TRBJ2-1; weak D call: TRBD2 (6 bases). This CDR3 contains 16 residues. Germline assignment: CDR1 SGHAT and CDR2 FQNNGV. As DNA, the CDR3 is TGTGCTAGCAGCGAAGCTGGACCAGCGGGTAACAATGAGCAGTTCTTC. The encoded protein is CASSEAGPAGNNEQFF.

On this clonotype itself: Its ends do not fully match the called genes, so a read error is possible. This sequence joins TRBV11-2 and TRBJ2-5; TRBD1 matches 10 bases. This CDR3 comprises 16 residues. Per germline, CDR1 SGHAT and CDR2 FQNNGV. The CDR3 sequence: CASGLGDRGQQETQYF. CDR3 sequence (DNA): TGTGCCAGCGGCTTAGGGGACAGGGGACAACAAGAGACCCAGTACTTC.

This clonotype came up many times. The chain links TRBV12-3 or TRBV12-4 to TRBJ1-4; no definite D call. This CDR3 comprises 14 residues. V was trimmed by 5 bases and J by 7 bases, leaving 14 bases between them. This chain's CDR3 is CASSIIDRGEKLFF. The CDR3 DNA sequence: TGTGCCAGCAGTATCATAGACCGGGGTGAAAAACTGTTTTTT.

The genes are TRBV30 and TRBJ1-1; D is ambiguous. The germline V gene encodes CDR1 GTSNPN and CDR2 SVGIG (reference sequence). CDR3 length equals 12 residues. V lost 8 bases and J lost 5, with 15 bases in between. The CDR3 DNA sequence: TGTGCCAGGGCCGGGCTGGGTACTGAAGCTTTCTTT. This codes for CARAGLGTEAFF.

The chain carries TRBV6-1 and TRBJ2-2; no clear D gene. This CDR3 comprises 14 residues. Trimming stripped 0 bases from V and 7 bases from J, with 9 bases between. The V gene's germline CDR1 is MNHNS and CDR2 SASEGT. DNA of the CDR3: TGTGCCAGCAGTGAAGCGTTGGATGGCGGGGAGCTGTTTTTT. It encodes CASSEALDGGELFF.

Comment on this clonotype: A much larger clone lies a single base off, so this may be a read error. This chain joins TRBV6-2 or TRBV6-3 and TRBJ2-2, with D perhaps being TRBD1 or TRBD2 (5 bases each). V lost 8 bases and J 3 bases, leaving 13 bases between the germline ends. The CDR3 has 14 amino acids. Germline V gives CDR1 MNHEY, CDR2 SVGEGT. The CDR3: CASGFGGYTGELFF. DNA of the CDR3: TGTGCCAGCGGTTTTGGGGGATACACCGGGGAGCTGTTTTTT.

The chain links TRBV14 to TRBJ2-5; 9 bases are a match to TRBD2. V dropped 0 bases and J dropped 2; count of bases not matched to a gene: 7. From germline, CDR1 is SGHDN and CDR2 FVKESK. This CDR3 region has 17 residues. The CDR3 region is CASSQDSGLAQQETQYF. The CDR3 DNA sequence: TGTGCCAGCAGCCAAGATTCAGGACTAGCGCAACAAGAGACCCAGTACTTC.

On this clonotype: Possible read error: a much larger clone is one base away. The chain joins TRBV4-1 to TRBJ1-1; D gene ambiguous. The CDR3 is 14 amino acids. Trimming pared 3 bases from V and 4 bases from J, leaving 12 bases between. Germline V gives CDR1 MGHRA, CDR2 YSYEKL. CDR3 sequence reads: CASSHTRRGTEAFF. The CDR3 DNA sequence: TGCGCCAGCAGCCATACCCGGCGGGGCACTGAAGCTTTCTTT.